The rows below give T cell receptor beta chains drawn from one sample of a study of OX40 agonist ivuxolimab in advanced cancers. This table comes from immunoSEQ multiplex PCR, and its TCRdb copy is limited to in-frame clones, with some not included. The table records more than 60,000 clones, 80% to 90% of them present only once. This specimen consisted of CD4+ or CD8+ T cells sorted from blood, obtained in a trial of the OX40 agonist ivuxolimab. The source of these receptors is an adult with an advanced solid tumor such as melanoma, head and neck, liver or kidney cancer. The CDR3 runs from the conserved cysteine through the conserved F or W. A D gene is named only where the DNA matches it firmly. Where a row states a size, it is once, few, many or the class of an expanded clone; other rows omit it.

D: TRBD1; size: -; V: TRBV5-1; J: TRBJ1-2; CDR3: CASTPGTAYGYTF; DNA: TGCGCCAGCACCCCCGGGACAGCCTATGGCTACACCTTC
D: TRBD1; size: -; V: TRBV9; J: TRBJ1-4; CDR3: CASSVEDRGFPNEKLFF; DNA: TGTGCCAGCAGCGTAGAGGACAGGGGATTCCCTAATGAAAAACTGTTTTTT
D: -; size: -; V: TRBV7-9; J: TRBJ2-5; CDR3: CASSPPKAKETQYF; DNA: TGTGCCAGCAGCCCCCCTAAGGCTAAAGAGACCCAGTACTTC
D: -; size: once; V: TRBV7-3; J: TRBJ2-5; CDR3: CASSSTGVQETQYF; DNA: TGTGCCAGCAGCTCGACAGGCGTTCAAGAGACCCAGTACTTC
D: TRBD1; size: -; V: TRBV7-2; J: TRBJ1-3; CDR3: CASSGQDAGNTIYF; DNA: TGTGCCAGCAGCGGACAGGACGCTGGAAACACCATATATTTT
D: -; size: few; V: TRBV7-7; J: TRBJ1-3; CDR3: CASSLPGPGNTIYF; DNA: TGTGCCAGCAGCTTACCCGGGCCTGGAAACACCATATATTTT
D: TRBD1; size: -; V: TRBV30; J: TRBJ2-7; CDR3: CAWAGQGGYEQYF; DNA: TGTGCCTGGGCCGGACAGGGAGGCTACGAGCAGTACTTC
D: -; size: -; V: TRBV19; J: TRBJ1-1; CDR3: CASSIVGLEAFF; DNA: TGTGCCAGTAGTATAGTTGGCCTAGAAGCTTTCTTT
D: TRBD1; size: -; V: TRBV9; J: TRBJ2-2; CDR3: CASSVDRGLGSTGELFF; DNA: TGTGCCAGCAGCGTTGACAGGGGCCTGGGATCAACCGGGGAGCTGTTTTTT
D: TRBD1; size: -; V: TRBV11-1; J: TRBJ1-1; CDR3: CASSIYRDRTEAFF; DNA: TGTGCCAGCAGCATCTACAGGGACAGAACTGAAGCTTTCTTT
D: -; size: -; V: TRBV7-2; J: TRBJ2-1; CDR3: CASSFQRQLSYNEQFF; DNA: TGTGCCAGCAGCTTCCAACGACAGCTCAGCTACAATGAGCAGTTCTTC
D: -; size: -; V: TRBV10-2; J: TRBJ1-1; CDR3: CASSEIRGVNTEAFF; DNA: TGCGCCAGCAGTGAGATCCGCGGAGTGAACACTGAAGCTTTCTTT
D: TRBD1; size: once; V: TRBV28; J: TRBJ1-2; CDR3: CASRPQGKYGYTF; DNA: TGTGCCAGCAGACCACAGGGGAAGTATGGCTACACCTTC